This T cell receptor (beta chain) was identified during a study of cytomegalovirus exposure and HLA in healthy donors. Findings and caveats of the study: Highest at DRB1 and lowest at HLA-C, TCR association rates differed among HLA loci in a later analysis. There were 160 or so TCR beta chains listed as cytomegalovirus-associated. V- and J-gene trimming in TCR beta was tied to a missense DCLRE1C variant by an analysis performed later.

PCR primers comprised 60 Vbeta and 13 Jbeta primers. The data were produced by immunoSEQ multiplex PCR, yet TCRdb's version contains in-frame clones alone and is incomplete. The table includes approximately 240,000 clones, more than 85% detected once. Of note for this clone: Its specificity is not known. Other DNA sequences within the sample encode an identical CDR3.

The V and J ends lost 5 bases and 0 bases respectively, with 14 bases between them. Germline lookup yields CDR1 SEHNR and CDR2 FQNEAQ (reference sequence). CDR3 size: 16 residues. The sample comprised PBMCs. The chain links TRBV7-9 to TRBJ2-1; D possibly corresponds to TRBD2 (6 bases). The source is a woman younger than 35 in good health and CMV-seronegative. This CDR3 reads CASSVLAGSSYNEQFF. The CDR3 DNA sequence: TGTGCCAGCAGCGTACTAGCTGGGAGCTCCTACAATGAGCAGTTCTTC.